This T cell receptor beta chain was recorded in a study of blood T cell repertoires in COVID-19. About the research overall: Samples of COVID-19 (acute and convalescent) were obtained from the United States, Italy and Spain.

The V gene's germline CDR1 is MDHEN and CDR2 SYDVKM. The CDR3 runs 12 residues. Trimming removed 5 bases at V and 4 bases at J, with 8 bases between. Authors' methods: Using reference gene primer amplification, nucleated cell counts were estimated. Sequenced by immunoSEQ multiplex PCR; TCRdb stores in-frame clones only, minus some. V and J calls and clone size come straight from that table; D and trimming were deduced from the DNA. The data contain around 300,000 clones, around 90% of them singletons. Categorization into cohorts depended on clinical history that participants reported. The recovered donors of Cohort 3 showed two negative PCRs, clearance, or symptom resolution.

The gene calls are TRBV28 and TRBJ1-2, with D tentatively TRBD1 (6 bases). The sample consisted of PBMCs or T cells enriched from blood (not recorded which). The sequence was collected from a man aged 25 to 45 who had recovered from COVID-19. CDR3 amino acids: CASSPDSYGYTF. The DNA of the CDR3 is TGTGCCAGCAGTCCGGACAGCTATGGCTACACCTTC.